This entry lists 23 T cell receptor beta chains sequenced from one sample in a study of OX40 agonist ivuxolimab in advanced cancers. Only in-frame clones appear in the TCRdb table, and some are missing; sequencing was by immunoSEQ multiplex PCR. The sample comprises about 46,000 clones, 70% to 90% of which are singletons, and approximately 10% rests with the top ten. The material sequenced was CD4+ or CD8+ T cells sorted from blood, taken in a trial of the OX40 agonist ivuxolimab. These receptor sequences come from an adult with an advanced solid tumor such as melanoma, head and neck, liver or kidney cancer.

This clone was picked up a small number of times. The V and J genes are TRBV29-1 and TRBJ1-2; 8 bases are shared with TRBD1. Germline V gene data show CDR1 as SQVTM and CDR2 as ANQGSEA. The CDR3 spans 14 residues. Germline trimming cut 4 bases from V and 2 bases from J; bases unmatched to any gene: 6. The DNA for the CDR3 is TGCAGCGTTGTTAACAGGGGGTTAAACTATGGCTACACCTTC. Residues: CSVVNRGLNYGYTF.

This clone was recorded once. The chain couples TRBV6-5 to TRBJ1-1; 7 bases agree with TRBD1. There are 11 residues in the CDR3. V shed 6 bases, J shed 10 bases, and the junction held 5 bases outside the gene matches. Germline V lookup: CDR1 MNHEY, CDR2 SVGAGI. The CDR3, as DNA: TGTGCCAGCAGACGACAGGGTAGAGCTTTCTTT. Its translation: CASRRQGRAFF.

V is TRBV6-5 and J is TRBJ1-1; TRBD1 agrees at 8 bases. Germline values: CDR1 MNHEY, CDR2 SVGAGI. V dropped 6 bases and J dropped 4; count of bases not matched to a gene: 10. CDR3 length: 15 amino acids. The CDR3 region is CASSHDRGGITEAFF. CDR3 DNA: TGTGCCAGCAGCCACGACAGGGGAGGGATCACTGAAGCTTTCTTT.

This clone turned up a few times. The V call is TRBV9, the J call TRBJ1-5; D remains unclear. Per the germline V gene, CDR1 is SGDLS and CDR2 is YYNGEE. Deletions cut 3 bases from V and 2 bases from J, with 6 bases between. The CDR3 has 13 amino acids. The CDR3 bases are TGTGCCAGCAGCGACGCAGGCAATCAGCCCCAGCATTTT. Translating it yields CASSDAGNQPQHF. Drawing the rest from reference TRBV9 and TRBJ1-5, the complete variable domain is DSGVTQTPKHLITATGQRVTLRCSPRSGDLSVYWYQQSLDQGLQFLIQYYNGEERAKGNILERFSAQQFPDLHSELNLSSLELGDSALYFCASSDAGNQPQHFGDGTRLSIL.

The chain recombines TRBV7-2 with TRBJ2-5, with D maybe TRBD2 (7 bases). Germline V gives CDR1 SGHTA, CDR2 FQGNSA. With 2 bases removed from V and 5 bases from J, the gap between germline ends came to 9 bases. The CDR3 spans 13 residues. CDR3 DNA sequence: TGTGCCAGCAGCTTATGGGGGGGCGAGACCCAGTACTTC. Translating gives CASSLWGGETQYF.

The chain uses TRBV7-3 and TRBJ2-1, with D perhaps TRBD1 (6 bases). The germline gives CDR1 SGHTA, CDR2 FQGTGA. This CDR3 contains 14 residues. With 5 bases removed from V and 6 bases from J, the gap between germline ends came to 14 bases. CDR3 DNA: TGTGCCAGCAGCCCGGATGGGGGCTCCAATGAGCAGTTCTTC. It yields the protein CASSPDGGSNEQFF.

This clone was recorded only once. This sequence joins TRBV4-2 and TRBJ1-1; a possible D gene is TRBD1 (6 bases). The CDR3 is 12 amino acids. CDR1 LGHNA and CDR2 YNFKEQ come from the germline V gene. V lost 4 bases to trimming and J lost 6 bases, with 9 bases between them. The CDR3 sequence: CASSPDSSEAFF. The CDR3 coding sequence is TGTGCCAGCAGCCCGGACAGCTCTGAAGCTTTCTTT.

In regard to this clone: One end of the junction is discordant with germline, which a read error may explain. The chain combines TRBV4-1 with TRBJ2-5, with D tentatively TRBD2 (5 bases). The CDR3 consists of 14 residues. Germline CDR1 reads MGHRA; CDR2 reads YSYEKL. The CDR3 bases are TGCGCCAGCAACCAAGGGCGGGCACAAGAGACCCAGTACTTC. Encoded protein: CASNQGRAQETQYF.

This chain joins TRBV2 and TRBJ2-3; the match to TRBD2 covers 7 bases. The CDR3 totals 16 residues. The J segment lost 2 bases and the V segment lost 6 bases, leaving 11 bases of the junction unmatched. In germline, CDR1 is SNHLY, CDR2 FYNNEI. In DNA form, the CDR3 reads TGTGCCAGCAGCGGGACTACCCTTTCGGTCACAGATACGCAGTATTTT. Residues: CASSGTTLSVTDTQYF.

This clone was seen a handful of times. The chain links TRBV5-6 to TRBJ1-1; D possibly corresponds to TRBD1 (6 bases). Germline CDR1 and CDR2: SGHDT and YYEEEE. The ends were cut back, 0 bases at V and 7 bases at J, with 7 bases in the middle. The length of the CDR3 is 12 residues. The CDR3 nucleotides are TGTGCCAGCAGCTTGGTACAGGGTGAAGCTTTCTTT. Translated: CASSLVQGEAFF.

The chain carries TRBV7-9 and TRBJ1-1; TRBD1 is a possible D gene (5 bases). The V gene lost 6 bases and the J gene lost 4 bases, with 6 bases spanning the gap. Germline V gives CDR1 SEHNR, CDR2 FQNEAQ (reference sequence). CDR3 length: 11 residues. For the CDR3, the DNA is TGTGCCAGCAGGGGGACCACTGAAGCTTTCTTT. Translation gives CASRGTTEAFF.

The V gene is TRBV27, the J gene TRBJ2-1; D possibly corresponds to TRBD2 (5 bases). Germline loops: CDR1 MNHEY, CDR2 SMNVEV (reference sequence). The CDR3 covers 17 residues. The V and J ends lost 2 bases and 7 bases respectively, with 21 bases between them. This CDR3 reads CASSLPPQRSYNNEQFF. The CDR3 DNA reads TGTGCCAGCAGTTTACCCCCCCAGCGGTCCTATAATAATGAGCAGTTCTTC.

V gene TRBV5-6 combines with J gene TRBJ1-3; the D is unclear. The CDR3 runs to 13 residues. V shed 0 bases and J shed 3 bases, with 4 bases lying between them. CDR1 and CDR2 (germline): SGHDT, YYEEEE. The CDR3 nucleotides read TGTGCCAGCAGCTTGGGGGGTGGAAACACCATATATTTT. It is translated as CASSLGGGNTIYF.

The rearrangement uses TRBV29-1 and TRBJ2-1; D is perhaps TRBD1 (6 bases). Between the trimmed V and J ends, which lost 1 base and 4 bases, there was a span of 17 bases. From germline, CDR1 is SQVTM and CDR2 ANQGSEA. This CDR3 region has 16 residues. The CDR3 DNA reads TGCAGCGTTGAAGGCTCCCCCACAGGGACATACAATGAGCAGTTCTTC. Translation: CSVEGSPTGTYNEQFF.

The chain recombines TRBV28 with TRBJ2-1, with 8 bases aligning to TRBD1. CDR3 length equals 14 residues. V shed 4 bases and J 12 bases; nucleotides not matched to a gene: 11. Germline CDR1 MDHEN, CDR2 SYDVKM. CDR3 in DNA: TGTGCCAGCAGTTCTCTCGACAGGGGCTCCTGGCAGTTCTTC. Translated: CASSSLDRGSWQFF.

The genes are TRBV7-9 and TRBJ2-1; 13 nucleotides match TRBD2. The V gene end was trimmed by 4 bases and the J gene end by 6 bases; junction bases not matched to a gene: 6. Germline V CDR1 and CDR2: SEHNR, FQNEAQ (reference sequence). The CDR3 spans 16 residues. The CDR3 protein is CASSSKLAGGPNEQFF. The CDR3 coding sequence is TGTGCCAGCAGCTCCAAACTAGCGGGAGGGCCCAATGAGCAGTTCTTC.

This clone came up once. This chain connects TRBV28 to TRBJ1-5; D ambiguous. The germline V gene encodes CDR1 MDHEN and CDR2 SYDVKM. Trimming stripped 7 bases from V and 3 bases from J, with 10 bases between. CDR3 length: 13 residues. CDR3 residues: CASKTAYNQPQHF. The CDR3 nucleotides read TGTGCCAGCAAAACCGCTTACAATCAGCCCCAGCATTTT.

The chain has TRBV9 and TRBJ2-2, with 7 bases that match TRBD1. The germline gives CDR1 SGDLS, CDR2 YYNGEE. Unmatched junction bases numbered 7, after V lost 1 base and J lost 1 base. The CDR3 consists of 17 residues. The CDR3 DNA follows: TGTGCCAGCAGCGTATCACCCGGGACAGAGAACACCGGGGAGCTGTTTTTT. It encodes CASSVSPGTENTGELFF.

Only a few counts were recorded for this clone. This chain uses TRBV7-9 with TRBJ1-3; 7 positions match TRBD1. Trimming took 4 bases from V and 2 from J; bases not matched to a gene: 8. CDR1 SEHNR and CDR2 FQNEAQ come from the germline V gene (reference sequence). The CDR3 spans 16 residues. CDR3 DNA sequence: TGTGCCAGCAGCTCCGACAGGGTAGGCCCTGGAAACACCATATATTTT. The encoded protein is CASSSDRVGPGNTIYF.

CDR3 amino acids: CASSKVVTDTQYF. The CDR3 DNA follows: TGTGCCAGCAGTAAGGTAGTCACAGATACGCAGTATTTT. The V call is TRBV27, the J call TRBJ2-3; the D is unclear. The CDR3 is made up of 13 amino acids. The germline gives CDR1 MNHEY, CDR2 SMNVEV (reference sequence). V lost 5 bases to trimming and J lost 2 bases, with 8 bases between them.

The chain couples TRBV4-3 to TRBJ2-7, with TRBD2 as a possible D gene (5 bases). The CDR3 is 15 amino acids. Germline CDR1 LGHNA, CDR2 YSLEER. Between the trimmed V and J ends, which lost 0 bases and 2 bases, there was a span of 11 bases. CDR3 protein: CASSQERHGTYEQYF. For the CDR3, the DNA is TGCGCCAGCAGCCAAGAGCGTCACGGGACCTACGAGCAGTACTTC.

V usage is TRBV10-3 and J usage is TRBJ2-5; no clear D gene. This CDR3 comprises 15 residues. Trimming shortened V by 0 bases and J by 1 base, and 9 bases separated the two germline ends. Germline CDR1 and CDR2: ENHRY and SYGVKD. This chain's CDR3 is CAISESVGIQETQYF. The DNA of the CDR3 is TGTGCCATCAGTGAGTCTGTGGGAATCCAAGAGACCCAGTACTTC.

V and J are TRBV27 and TRBJ2-7; TRBD1 aligns across 11 bases. This CDR3 has 16 residues. V was clipped by 6 bases and J by 4 bases; unmatched bases: 11. The V gene's germline CDR1 is MNHEY and CDR2 SMNVEV (reference sequence). The DNA for the CDR3 is TGTGCCAGCAGCCTACTTCCGGGACAGGGGGTTTACGAGCAGTACTTC. Translated, it gives CASSLLPGQGVYEQYF.